This entry is about one T cell receptor (beta chain). Its binding antigen is unknown. Base qualities were left out, and no much larger clone turns up one base away. The sample comes from a study of cytomegalovirus exposure and HLA in healthy donors (dated by TCRdb to between 2016 and 2019). In the study overall: According to an earlier analysis of 550 to 700 of the donors, about 179 million T cells yielded over 90 million unique TCR beta sequences and 276 Gb of sequence data. An earlier analysis of some 500 of the donors used high-throughput TCR beta sequencing to judge whether each TCR beta V gene segment behaved as functional or pseudogenic. Class I and class II HLA loci were covered by the typing at four-digit resolution. Using immunosequencing, the study profiled T cell repertoires from fewer than 700 subjects and related those repertoires to cytomegalovirus serostatus. All discovery cohort repertoires had been generated on a single sequencing platform. Besides the first cohort of 666 subjects, a separate validation cohort made up of about 120 different subjects was used. On average, approximately 250,000 unique TCR beta nucleotide sequences were sequenced per donor among some 420 genotyped donors of the cohort, with around 19% of those sequences being non-productive. Alongside the repertoire data, information on donor age, sex, ethnicity and CMV serostatus was compiled. Rather than drawing on any new phenotypic data, the later analysis identified candidate immune exposures from TCR beta sequences and the way those sequences occurred across donors. Around 330 gigabases of sequencing data and roughly 80 million unique TCR sequences made up an early release that covered approximately 650 HLA-typed donors. A later analysis re-analyzed previously published TCR beta repertoires from 660 or so donors and added high-resolution HLA genotyping to study TCR occurrence patterns. The study aimed to test whether signatures of past pathogen exposure could be identified by cataloging public T cell receptors. The study combined high-throughput TCR immunosequencing, statistical association of individual TCRs with disease status, and machine learning to predict cytomegalovirus infection status. A later genetic analysis used genome-wide SNP genotypes for about 65% of the roughly 670 donors, treating that subset as a discovery cohort. Typing coverage differed by locus: A, B, C, DRB1 and DQB1 were typed in about 629-640 donors, DQA1 in 500 to 550, DPA1 in approximately 610, and DPB1 in roughly 450. Five DR-DQ haplotypes were handled as single units for association and clustering because linkage in the cohort was strong. Among the approximately 400 genotyped donors, around 81% belonged to the genetic ancestry cluster associated with self-reported Caucasian donors.

The cohort was made up of roughly 670 healthy bone marrow donors. Cohort members were all nominally healthy when sampled, although unrecorded immune exposures were likely present. The donor was CMV seronegative and belonged to the group of 352 seronegative cohort members. Each donor provided a peripheral blood sample, and peripheral blood mononuclear cells were used for TCR beta sequencing. Genomic DNA extraction from the blood cell samples was performed with the Qiagen DNeasy Blood Extraction Kit. Overall study results and their limits: A further reported finding was that TCR beta sequences accurately predicted the HLA-A and HLA-B alleles for most subjects in the first cohort. HLA typing was unavailable for some donors at each locus, so association tests used only the typed subset. In a later analysis, several top co-occurrence clusters were reported to appear linked to parvovirus B19, influenza, CMV and Epstein-Barr virus. The sequencing pipeline was judged likely to have produced a cluster of highly shared sequence variants as a technical artifact. CMV serostatus was the only immune exposure information available for the cohort. Most TCR sequences were observed very rarely across donors, whereas some public TCRs were present in many individuals. Sequencing depth was assumed to be roughly uniform across donors in the presence/absence analyses, though that assumption may not hold. Compared with the approximately 700-donor mean, donors in an Asian-associated ancestry cluster had fewer N-insertions in productive TCRs, according to a later genetic analysis. A total of fewer than 200 TCR beta chains were listed by the study as associated with cytomegalovirus. Correlated functional status among segregating V segments might be attributable to linkage disequilibrium, but an unknown experimental factor could not be ruled out. Approximately 18 rarely observed V segments, including chromosome 9 orphons, were excluded from the earlier analysis of some 590 of the donors because counts were too low. In both the original and validation cohorts, the classifier was reported to diagnose cytomegalovirus status with high specificity and sensitivity. In vitro tests confirmed that a few of the cytomegalovirus-associated TCR beta chains recognize cytomegalovirus antigens. When HLA alleles, especially DR and DQ, strongly co-occurred, TCR associations were difficult to assign to individual alleles. In a later analysis, the rate of TCR association differed among HLA loci, with DRB1 alleles having the most associated TCRs and HLA-C alleles having the fewest. In a later analysis, most CMV-associated TCR beta chains were found to appear HLA-restricted, with HLA associations seemingly driven largely by CMV exposure. Only TCR beta chains were sequenced in this cohort, and the absence of alpha or paired-chain data limited detectable features. It was suggested by the authors that the approach could potentially be generalized to other disease states and immunological phenotypes. In an earlier analysis of some 550 of the donors, most TCR beta V segments were observed in productive rearrangements about 90% or about 30% of the time, broadly matching IMGT annotations. A later analysis found that HLA-associated TCR beta chains were more clonally expanded and had lower generation probabilities than equally common non-associated chains. At a false discovery rate of 0.05, a later analysis linked about 16,000 TCR beta sequences to specific HLA alleles. An association between a missense DCLRE1C variant and V-gene and J-gene trimming of TCR beta chains was found in a later genetic analysis and replicated in an independent cohort.

The library was generated by the immunoSEQ multiplex PCR assay. For the multiplex PCR, a mixture combining 60 forward primers for TCR Vbeta segments and 13 reverse primers for TCR Jbeta segments was used. Amplification of the CDR3 region of rearranged TCR beta genes was performed with a multiplex PCR assay on genomic DNA. On the Illumina HiSeq System, the amplified TCR beta libraries were sequenced as 87-base-pair reads. The original pipeline was this. Across the roughly 640 repertoires, a later analysis counted 78 million or so unique TCR beta chains, some 11 million of which were shared by at least two donors. Raw reads were error-corrected and collapsed into unique sequences with a nearest-neighbor algorithm that merged closely related sequences to remove PCR and sequencing errors. To assign V, D and J gene segments, CDR3 sequences were aligned to IMGT reference sequences. For a sequence to be retained, a match of at least six nucleotides to both a V gene segment and a J gene segment was required. Rearrangements were called productive when the CDR3 lacked stop codons and stayed in frame with V and J; all others were non-productive. Following IMGT convention, CDR3 was defined as the stretch from the second conserved V-encoded cysteine to the conserved J-encoded phenylalanine. The earlier analysis of about 620 of the donors excluded sequences that lacked an unambiguous match to a single V gene segment. In an earlier analysis of a few hundred of the donors, V segments were called functional above 56.7% productive rearrangements and were called segregating when the between-donor standard deviation exceeded 5%. A statistical classification framework was built for diagnosing cytomegalovirus status from the catalog of TCR beta chain sequences. A later analysis assigned V and J genes by comparing TCR nucleotide sequences with IMGT/GENE-DB human TR gene sequences. In a later analysis, CDR3 sequences and most-parsimonious VDJ recombination scenarios were assigned using the TCRdist pipeline. In a later analysis, every TCR beta chain was defined by the combination of its CDR3 amino acid sequence and its V-gene family, and reads without a unique V-gene family were dropped. In a later analysis, around 600 highly shared, low-generation-probability nucleotide sequences were removed to address suspected cross-contamination and a sequencing artifact. For each public chain, a later analysis derived a clonal expansion index from normalized ranks of inferred template counts within each repertoire. In a later analysis, generation probabilities were computed using a VDJ recombination model fitted to out-of-frame rearrangements, and the results were checked against IGoR. In a later analysis, TCR-TCR, TCR-HLA and TCR-CMV co-occurrence was scored with hypergeometric tests, and a repertoire-size bias correction was applied to TCR pairs. In a later analysis, false discovery rates were estimated by permuting HLA or CMV assignments 20 times. In a later analysis, co-occurring TCRs were grouped using DBSCAN, with TCRdist sequence similarity added in when clustering inside HLA-allele-positive subsets. Repertoires with fewer than 30,000 or more than 120,000 public chains, plus five repertoires with anomalous nucleotide sharing, were excluded from co-occurrence clustering. TCRdb mirrors the immuneACCESS table, restricted to in-frame sequences. Some clones are absent from its copies; in checked studies, under half trace to an unresolved V gene, and the reason for the others is unknown. V and J calls plus clone size are reproduced from that table; the DNA served to infer D and trimming. For this sample there are 110,000 or so clones; approximately 83% appear just once. Just under 2.5% of the sample is held by the ten biggest clonotypes.

The sequencing sample was made of PBMCs. The receptor was isolated from a woman aged 18-29 years in good health and CMV-seronegative.

The CDR3 has the sequence CASSWTSGRGNEQFF. At the DNA level, the sequence is TGTGCCAGCAGCTGGACTAGCGGGAGGGGGAATGAGCAGTTCTTC. Here the chain combines TRBV11-3 and TRBJ2-1, with TRBD2 identical over 15 junction bases. The germline V gene specifies SGHNT as CDR1 and YENEEA as CDR2. The CDR3 contains 15 residues, cysteine and phenylalanine counted. Of the read, only the CDR3 DNA is kept; its 45 bases are in frame from base 1. Trimmed from V: 4 bases; trimmed from J: 7 bases; junction bases lacking a gene match: 2.